The clone carrying this T cell receptor (beta chain) was counted only a few times. Its specificity is unknown. These data are taken from a study of OX40 agonist ivuxolimab in advanced cancers. The overall study: Eligibility admitted prior anti-PD-1, anti-PD-L1 or anti-CTLA-4 therapy; 35% to 40% had some.

Study observations and caveats: Relatively little clonal expansion, among the lowest observed, appeared in partial responders at 0.1-3.0 mg/kg.

The CDR3 contains 13 residues. The germline V gene encodes CDR1 SGHRS and CDR2 YFSETQ. Trimming removed 0 bases at V and 5 bases at J, with 8 bases between. Only in-frame clones appear in the TCRdb table, and some are missing; sequencing was by immunoSEQ multiplex PCR. The sample includes more than 60,000 clones, about 86% of them seen just once. This clonotype was sampled from an adult with an advanced solid tumor such as melanoma, head and neck, liver or kidney cancer. The source was CD4+ or CD8+ T cells sorted from blood, collected in a trial of the OX40 agonist ivuxolimab. This chain connects TRBV5-1 to TRBJ1-2, with no clear D. The CDR3 loop reads CASSLDSGYGYTF. The CDR3 nucleotides are TGCGCCAGCAGCTTGGACAGCGGGTATGGCTACACCTTC.